The 18 T cell receptor beta chains presented below share a single source sample, sequenced in a study of T cells after posttransplantation cyclophosphamide. Repertoires were generated with immunoSEQ multiplex PCR, while TCRdb's copy carries only in-frame clones and drops some. The sample lists approximately 52,000 clones, 86% occurring once. The sequenced material came from PBMCs. The receptors here all came from a man under 40 with a blood cancer, CMV-positive, and with a related stem cell donor.

The V gene is TRBV4-3, the J gene TRBJ1-1; 8 positions match TRBD1. Per the germline V gene, CDR1 is LGHNA and CDR2 is YSLEER. J gave up 3 bases and V 0 bases, and 6 bases lay outside the gene matches. CDR3 size: 16 residues. CDR3 coding DNA: TGCGCCAGCAGCCAAGATCGGGGACAGGAGGACACTGAAGCTTTCTTT. This codes for CASSQDRGQEDTEAFF.

The chain couples TRBV15 to TRBJ2-5, with TRBD2 matching over 11 bases. Germline CDR1 and CDR2: LNHNV and YYDKDF (reference sequence). This CDR3 has 18 amino acids. Unmatched junction bases numbered 14, after V lost 2 bases and J lost 6 bases. For the CDR3, the DNA is TGTGCCACCAGCAGACCAAATAGCGGGAGGGCTACTTGGAAGACCCAGTACTTC. Translating it yields CATSRPNSGRATWKTQYF.

The chain employs TRBV7-9 and TRBJ2-1, with 7 positions matching TRBD1. V trimming: 5 bases; J trimming: 8 bases; junction bases outside the gene matches: 12. This CDR3 spans 15 amino acids. The germline gives CDR1 SEHNR, CDR2 FQNEAQ (reference sequence). The CDR3 protein is CASSPKRQGFDEQFF. The CDR3 DNA reads as TGTGCCAGCAGCCCTAAACGACAGGGTTTCGATGAGCAGTTCTTC.

V is TRBV5-1 and J is TRBJ1-4; 7 bases fit TRBD1. The germline V gene encodes CDR1 SGHRS and CDR2 YFSETQ. Unmatched junction bases numbered 3, after V lost 4 bases and J lost 6 bases. The CDR3 length is 13 residues. Here the CDR3 reads CASSPGTDEKLFF. CDR3 nucleotides: TGCGCCAGCAGCCCCGGGACAGATGAAAAACTGTTTTTT.

The rearrangement uses TRBV15 and TRBJ2-2; no definite D call. CDR3 length: 13 residues. Germline CDR1 is LNHNV and CDR2 is YYDKDF (reference sequence). Deletions cut 5 bases from V and 7 bases from J, with 11 bases between. For the CDR3, the DNA is TGTGCCACCAGCCCACGAGGAGACGGGGAGCTGTTTTTT. It yields the protein CATSPRGDGELFF. The full variable domain, rest sourced from reference TRBV15 and TRBJ2-2, is DAMVIQNPRYQVTQFGKPVTLSCSQTLNHNVMYWYQQKSSQAPKLLFHYYDKDFNNEADTPDNFQSRRPNTSFCFLDIRSPGLGDTAMYLCATSPRGDGELFFGEGSRLTVL.

The rearrangement links TRBV20-1 to TRBJ2-7; weak D call: TRBD2 (5 bases). This CDR3 contains 10 residues. Trimming shortened V by 0 bases and J by 10 bases, and 7 bases separated the two germline ends. Germline loops: CDR1 DFQATT, CDR2 SNEGSKA (reference sequence). CDR3 nucleotides: TGCAGTGCTAGAGAGAGGGTACAGTACTTC. Protein sequence: CSARERVQYF.

This sequence joins TRBV28 and TRBJ1-2; 11 nucleotides align to TRBD1. The CDR3 extends over 16 amino acids. After removal of 5 bases from V and 3 bases from J, the junction contained 8 bases not matched to a gene. Germline V CDR1 and CDR2: MDHEN, SYDVKM. CDR3 loop: CASSPGTGGQYYGYTF. In DNA, the CDR3 is TGTGCCAGCAGTCCTGGGACAGGGGGACAGTACTATGGCTACACCTTC.

The V call is TRBV5-6, the J call TRBJ2-7; 10 bases agree with TRBD2. Trimming cost V 0 bases and J 6 bases; bases outside gene matches: 0. The CDR3 loop spans 13 amino acids. Per germline, CDR1 SGHDT and CDR2 YYEEEE. The CDR3 protein is CASSLASGSEQYF. DNA for the CDR3: TGTGCCAGCAGCTTGGCTAGCGGGAGCGAGCAGTACTTC.

V and J are TRBV6-5 and TRBJ2-1; D unresolved. This CDR3 contains 14 residues. With 0 bases removed from V and 4 bases from J, the gap between germline ends came to 7 bases. Germline assignment: CDR1 MNHEY and CDR2 SVGAGI. The chain's CDR3 is CASSYSTSYNEQFF. CDR3 DNA: TGTGCCAGCAGTTACTCGACTTCTTACAATGAGCAGTTCTTC.

This clone showed up just a few times. This specimen includes other DNA sequences encoding the same CDR3. The J gene is TRBJ2-7, the V gene TRBV18, with a tentative D call TRBD2 (7 bases). V shed 0 bases and J shed 2 bases, with 11 bases lying between them. The CDR3 totals 15 residues. The germline CDR1 and CDR2 sequences are KGHSH and LQKENI. The CDR3 is CASSPPAGAAYEQYF. DNA for the CDR3: TGTGCCAGCTCACCACCGGCGGGGGCAGCCTACGAGCAGTACTTC.

The genes are TRBV11-2 and TRBJ1-2; D possibly corresponds to TRBD1 (6 bases). CDR3 length equals 13 residues. The germline V and J ends were trimmed by 6 bases and 10 bases, with 18 bases remaining between them. Germline CDR1 reads SGHAT; CDR2 reads FQNNGV. This chain's CDR3 is CASRLGRGAAYTF. The CDR3 bases are TGTGCCAGCAGGTTGGGCAGGGGTGCGGCCTACACCTTC.

The gene calls are TRBV6-6 and TRBJ1-5; 10 positions agree with TRBD1. CDR1 MNHNY and CDR2 SVGAGI come from the germline V gene (reference sequence). The length of the CDR3 is 14 residues. V lost 5 bases, J lost 5 bases, and 3 bases stayed unmatched. The chain's CDR3 is CASSVGQGYQPQHF. CDR3 nucleotide sequence: TGTGCCAGCAGTGTGGGACAGGGGTATCAGCCCCAGCATTTT.

The V and J genes are TRBV6-5 and TRBJ1-1; tentatively, D is TRBD1 (5 bases). This CDR3 contains 13 residues. Trimming took 7 bases from V and 3 from J, leaving 12 bases between them. The germline CDR1 and CDR2 sequences are MNHEY and SVGAGI. The CDR3 DNA sequence: TGTGCCAGCATTAGACAGCCAGACACTGAAGCTTTCTTT. Amino acid sequence: CASIRQPDTEAFF.

The chain employs TRBV14 and TRBJ2-7; 10 positions match TRBD1. The junction had 5 bases not matched to a gene; V was cut back by 8 bases and J by 1 base. CDR1 is SGHDN, CDR2 FVKESK, per germline. This CDR3 spans 14 amino acids. CDR3 loop: CASARTGGSYEQYF. CDR3 nucleotide sequence: TGTGCCAGCGCCAGGACAGGGGGTTCCTACGAGCAGTACTTC.

This chain links TRBV7-2 with TRBJ2-2, with D unresolved. This CDR3 region has 18 residues. CDR1 is SGHTA, CDR2 FQGNSA, per germline. The V and J ends lost 3 bases and 2 bases respectively, with 19 bases between them. This CDR3 is CASSFSWLVATNTGELFF. The CDR3 DNA follows: TGTGCCAGCAGCTTTTCTTGGTTGGTTGCGACTAACACCGGGGAGCTGTTTTTT.

The chain carries TRBV10-3 and TRBJ2-1, with D possibly being TRBD2 (6 bases). This CDR3 spans 13 amino acids. Germline CDR1 is ENHRY and CDR2 is SYGVKD. Trimming stripped 8 bases from V and 7 bases from J, with 15 bases between. The CDR3 loop is CAIATGDYNEQFF. As DNA, the CDR3 is TGTGCCATCGCCACGGGGGATTATAATGAGCAGTTCTTC.

V gene TRBV4-3 combines with J gene TRBJ1-2; no clear D. Trimming took off 1 base at V and 2 bases at J, with 14 bases between the two ends. Germline CDR1 LGHNA, CDR2 YSLEER. CDR3 length: 16 amino acids. This chain's CDR3 is CASSQGTGRKNYGYTF. In nucleotides, the CDR3 is TGCGCCAGCAGCCAAGGGACGGGGAGAAAAAACTATGGCTACACCTTC.

The chain couples TRBV2 to TRBJ2-5, with 10 bases that match TRBD2. Germline V CDR1 and CDR2: SNHLY, FYNNEI. This CDR3 is built from 13 residues. V lost 6 bases, J lost 7 bases, and 5 bases stayed unmatched. CDR3 nucleotide sequence: TGTGCCAGCAGAGGGGAGCGGGAGGGGACCCAGTACTTC. Protein sequence: CASRGEREGTQYF.